Shown below are 30 T cell receptor beta chains from a single sample sequenced in a study of PD-1 blockade in classical Hodgkin lymphoma. Some clones are missing from TCRdb's copy, which holds only in-frame ones; the method was immunoSEQ multiplex PCR. The profile shows approximately 65,000 clones, about 90% of them singletons. Time point meaning: cycle 4 day 1 (C4D1), after around six weeks of nivolumab. Every patient relapsed after autologous stem cell transplantation, and brentuximab vedotin exposure varied. Sample: peripheral blood mononuclear cells (PBMCs), taken before the fourth cycle of nivolumab. The receptor source for this set is a human donor with classical Hodgkin lymphoma.

This chain links TRBV28 with TRBJ2-7; no definite D call. Deletions cut 5 bases from V and 3 bases from J, with 8 bases between. This CDR3 comprises 12 residues. CDR1 is MDHEN and CDR2 is SYDVKM in the germline V gene. CDR3 sequence reads: CASSPLGYEQYF. As DNA, the CDR3 is TGTGCCAGCAGTCCCCTTGGCTACGAGCAGTACTTC. Full variable domain (missing parts from reference TRBV28 and TRBJ2-7): DVKVTQSSRYLVKRTGEKVFLECVQDMDHENMFWYRQDPGLGLRLIYFSYDVKMKEKGDIPEGYSVSREKKERFSLILESASTNQTSMYLCASSPLGYEQYFGPGTRLTVT.

The chain joins TRBV27 to TRBJ2-5, with 7 bases lining up with TRBD2. The V segment lost 2 bases and the J segment 0 bases; nucleotides outside the gene matches: 6. CDR1 is MNHEY, CDR2 SMNVEV, per germline (reference sequence). The CDR3 is 16 amino acids. The CDR3 sequence: CASSLSAGEYQETQYF. CDR3 bases: TGTGCCAGCAGTTTAAGTGCGGGGGAGTACCAAGAGACCCAGTACTTC.

The V gene is TRBV11-2, the J gene TRBJ2-7, with D perhaps matching TRBD1 (6 bases). CDR3 length equals 13 residues. Germline CDR1 and CDR2: SGHAT and FQNNGV. V shed 5 bases and J shed 0 bases, with 8 bases lying between them. This CDR3 is CASSRTDSYEQYF. The CDR3 region has the DNA TGTGCCAGCAGCCGGACAGACTCCTACGAGCAGTACTTC.

Remarks on this clone: The sample carries other DNA sequences with the same CDR3. This chain uses TRBV5-4 with TRBJ2-3; D call uncertain. The CDR3 length is 14 residues. Trimming took off 0 bases at V and 2 bases at J, with 7 bases between the two ends. CDR1 is SGHNT, CDR2 YYREEE, per germline (reference sequence). The CDR3 DNA is TGTGCCAGCAGCTTGGGACCCCACACAGATACGCAGTATTTT. It specifies CASSLGPHTDTQYF.

V usage is TRBV4-2 and J usage is TRBJ1-4; 7 bases fit TRBD1. The CDR3 has 16 residues. CDR1 and CDR2 (germline): LGHNA, YNFKEQ. The trim removed 1 base at V and 11 bases at J, leaving 13 bases unmatched. CDR3 sequence reads: CASSQGQGPENEKLFF. The CDR3 DNA reads TGTGCCAGCAGCCAAGGACAGGGACCAGAAAACGAGAAACTGTTTTTT.

This chain connects TRBV28 to TRBJ1-3, with D possibly being TRBD1 (6 bases). Trimming took 5 bases from V and 4 from J, leaving 12 bases between them. The CDR3 runs 14 residues. CDR1 is MDHEN and CDR2 is SYDVKM in the germline V gene. The CDR3 DNA follows: TGTGCCAGCAGTGTTACCGGGACAGGAAACACCATATATTTT. This gives the protein CASSVTGTGNTIYF.

This rearrangement joins TRBV6-5 to TRBJ2-2, with 10 bases fitting TRBD2. The V segment lost 2 bases and the J segment 5 bases; nucleotides outside the gene matches: 5. This CDR3 is 16 amino acids long. Germline values: CDR1 MNHEY, CDR2 SVGAGI. CDR3 region: CASSYPSSGGTGELFF. CDR3 nucleotide sequence: TGTGCCAGCAGTTACCCCTCTAGCGGGGGAACCGGGGAGCTGTTTTTT.

The V call is TRBV27, the J call TRBJ1-2, with unresolved D. Germline CDR1 is MNHEY and CDR2 is SMNVEV (reference sequence). The CDR3 extends over 16 amino acids. Trimming left V 5 bases short and J 4 bases short, with 20 bases between. Here the CDR3 DNA reads TGTGCCAGCAGTCCCCATATCCTCATATCTTTCTATGGCTACACCTTC. Protein: CASSPHILISFYGYTF.

This rearrangement joins TRBV10-3 to TRBJ2-2, with 12 bases lining up with TRBD2. The CDR3 contains 19 residues. The germline V gene has CDR1 ENHRY and CDR2 SYGVKD. Trimming took 4 bases from V and 1 from J; bases not matched to a gene: 10. CDR3 in DNA: TGTGCCATCAGTGCAGGAGGCCTAGCGGGGGGGAGGAACACCGGGGAGCTGTTTTTT. It translates to CAISAGGLAGGRNTGELFF.

The genes are TRBV5-1 and TRBJ1-6, with TRBD1 matching over 8 bases. CDR1 and CDR2 from the germline V gene are SGHRS and YFSETQ. The CDR3 is 14 residues long. Trimming took 2 bases from V and 7 from J; bases not matched to a gene: 2. CDR3 in amino acids: CASSFQGANSPLHF. Written as DNA, the CDR3 is TGCGCCAGCAGCTTTCAGGGGGCGAATTCACCCCTCCACTTT.

This rearrangement joins TRBV9 to TRBJ2-1; 7 positions agree with TRBD2. Germline V gene data show CDR1 as SGDLS and CDR2 as YYNGEE. Losses at the gene ends were 2 bases for V and 8 bases for J; bases not matched to a gene: 10. The CDR3 has 15 amino acids. The CDR3 is CASSVSPSGLDEQFF. In DNA form, the CDR3 reads TGTGCCAGCAGCGTTTCTCCTAGCGGCCTTGATGAGCAGTTCTTC.

The chain uses TRBV5-1 and TRBJ2-7, with 9 bases aligning to TRBD1. Germline CDR1 is SGHRS and CDR2 is YFSETQ. V shed 0 bases, J shed 6 bases, and the junction held 7 bases outside the gene matches. There are 15 residues in the CDR3. The CDR3 DNA reads as TGCGCCAGCAGCTTGGCCTGGGACAGGGCCTCCGAGCAGTACTTC. The encoded protein is CASSLAWDRASEQYF.

V and J are TRBV29-1 and TRBJ1-2, with TRBD1 matching over 7 bases. This CDR3 is 13 amino acids long. With V trimmed by 8 bases and J by 8 bases, 14 bases remained unmatched. The germline gives CDR1 SQVTM, CDR2 ANQGSEA. The DNA for the CDR3 is TGCAGCACCTCTCCGACAGGGATGGAAGGCTACACCTTC. This encodes CSTSPTGMEGYTF.

The chain couples TRBV30 to TRBJ2-2; D gene unclear. CDR1 is GTSNPN, CDR2 SVGIG, per germline (reference sequence). The V end was cut by 0 bases, the J end by 1 base, with 12 bases between. The CDR3 runs to 16 residues. The CDR3 protein is CAWSVGISRNTGELFF. Here the CDR3 DNA reads TGTGCCTGGAGTGTAGGGATCTCAAGGAACACCGGGGAGCTGTTTTTT.

The J gene is TRBJ2-6, the V gene TRBV4-2; 11 nucleotides line up with TRBD2. CDR3 length equals 16 residues. The germline V gene encodes CDR1 LGHNA and CDR2 YNFKEQ. With V trimmed by 7 bases and J by 3 bases, 5 bases remained unmatched. The CDR3 loop reads CASMVAGGSGANVLTF. As DNA, the CDR3 is TGTGCCAGCATGGTAGCGGGGGGGAGTGGGGCCAACGTCCTGACTTTC.

This chain uses TRBV27 with TRBJ1-2; 11 bases match TRBD1. After removal of 0 bases from V and 8 bases from J, the junction contained 2 bases not matched to a gene. The CDR3 extends over 14 amino acids. CDR1 is MNHEY, CDR2 SMNVEV, per germline (reference sequence). This CDR3 is CASSLSGTGGGYTF. The CDR3 DNA reads as TGTGCCAGCAGTTTATCCGGGACAGGGGGGGGCTACACCTTC.

The J gene is TRBJ2-3, the V gene TRBV2; 8 nucleotides match TRBD2. Germline lookup yields CDR1 SNHLY and CDR2 FYNNEI. There are 17 residues in the CDR3. V lost 6 bases to trimming and J lost 2 bases; unmatched junction nucleotides: 13. The CDR3 protein is CASRERLRGAYTDTQYF. CDR3 DNA: TGTGCCAGCAGAGAACGACTGCGGGGGGCGTACACAGATACGCAGTATTTT. Looking up the rest from reference TRBV2 and TRBJ2-3 gives the full variable domain: EPEVTQTPSHQVTQMGQEVILRCVPISNHLYFYWYRQILGQKVEFLVSFYNNEISEKSEIFDDQFSVERPDGSNFTLKIRSTKLEDSAMYFCASRERLRGAYTDTQYFGPGTRLTVL.

V is TRBV4-1 and J is TRBJ1-1, with unresolved D. With 0 bases removed from V and 8 bases from J, the gap between germline ends came to 13 bases. Germline CDR1 is MGHRA and CDR2 is YSYEKL. The CDR3 contains 14 residues. The CDR3 bases are TGCGCCAGCAGCCAAGAATCCAGAATCTCCGAAGCTTTCTTT. This sequence encodes CASSQESRISEAFF.

CDR3 DNA: TGTGCCAGTAGTATTGGGGGAGCGGTCGTTTCGCCCCAGCATTTT. Its protein product is CASSIGGAVVSPQHF. The V and J genes are TRBV19 and TRBJ1-5; the D gene is possibly TRBD1 (5 bases). Trimming shortened V by 3 bases and J by 9 bases, and 18 bases separated the two germline ends. The CDR3 extends over 15 amino acids. The germline gives CDR1 LNHDA, CDR2 SQIVND (reference sequence).

The chain joins TRBV2 to TRBJ2-7; a weak D match, TRBD2 (5 bases). CDR1 is SNHLY and CDR2 is FYNNEI in the germline V gene. With 8 bases removed from V and 4 bases from J, the gap between germline ends came to 15 bases. CDR3 length: 13 amino acids. The CDR3 nucleotides are TGTGCCAGCTGGAGGTTGTATCGTTACGAGCAGTACTTC. It is translated as CASWRLYRYEQYF.

The gene calls are TRBV29-1 and TRBJ1-4; D unclear. CDR1 and CDR2 (germline): SQVTM, ANQGSEA. This CDR3 is 14 amino acids long. Trimming removed 6 bases from V and 5 bases from J, with 16 bases in between. The CDR3 coding sequence is TGCAGCGTACAAAAGGGTAATCGCAATGAAAAACTGTTTTTT. Translation: CSVQKGNRNEKLFF.

V and J are TRBV7-9 and TRBJ2-1; D assignment may be TRBD1 or TRBD2 (5 bases each). This CDR3 has 14 residues. CDR1 and CDR2 from the germline V gene are SEHNR and FQNEAQ (reference sequence). V dropped 4 bases and J dropped 0 bases, with 7 bases sitting between them. This CDR3 is CASSWGSSYNEQFF. Here the CDR3 DNA reads TGTGCCAGCAGCTGGGGGAGCTCCTACAATGAGCAGTTCTTC. The entire variable domain, with the rest obtained from reference TRBV7-9 and TRBJ2-1, is as follows: DTGVSQNPRHKITKRGQNVTFRCDPISEHNRLYWYRQTLGQGPEFLTYFQNEAQLEKSRLLSDRFSAERPKGSFSTLEIQRTEQGDSAMYLCASSWGSSYNEQFFGPGTRLTVL.

V is TRBV7-9 and J is TRBJ1-1; D may be TRBD1 (6 bases). In germline, CDR1 is SEHNR, CDR2 FQNEAQ (reference sequence). V was cut by 3 bases and J by 1 base, with 18 bases left in between. The CDR3 sequence is 17 residues long. CDR3 bases: TGTGCCAGCAGCTTTCCCCCGGACAGACCTTCGAACACTGAAGCTTTCTTT. Its protein is CASSFPPDRPSNTEAFF.

This clone was seen once. The V and J genes are TRBV7-6 and TRBJ1-1; D unresolved. Trimming took 5 bases from V and 5 from J, leaving 15 bases between them. The CDR3 is 14 residues long. The germline V gene encodes CDR1 SGHVS and CDR2 FNYEAQ. CDR3 sequence (DNA): TGTGCCAGCAGCAAAAGGGCCCTGAGGACTGAAGCTTTCTTT. This encodes CASSKRALRTEAFF.

The V and J genes are TRBV30 and TRBJ1-3; D gene unclear. Trimming took 2 bases from V and 2 from J, leaving 7 bases between them. CDR1 is GTSNPN and CDR2 is SVGIG in the germline V gene (reference sequence). The CDR3 totals 13 residues. Written as DNA, the CDR3 is TGTGCCTGGAGTTCCGATACTGGAAACACCATATATTTT. It translates to CAWSSDTGNTIYF.

This rearrangement joins TRBV18 to TRBJ1-4; TRBD1 matches at 7 bases. Germline CDR1 KGHSH, CDR2 LQKENI. The V segment lost 3 bases and the J segment 10 bases; nucleotides outside the gene matches: 14. CDR3 length: 16 residues. CDR3 bases: TGTGCCAGCTCACCCTACCGACAGGGTGAGGTTGGAAAACTGTTTTTT. Its translation is CASSPYRQGEVGKLFF. The entire variable domain, with the rest obtained from reference TRBV18 and TRBJ1-4, is as follows: NAGVMQNPRHLVRRRGQEARLRCSPMKGHSHVYWYRQLPEEGLKFMVYLQKENIIDESGMPKERFSAEFPKEGPSILRIQQVVRGDSAAYFCASSPYRQGEVGKLFFGSGTQLSVL.

The rearrangement joins TRBV5-8 to TRBJ1-4, with TRBD1 matching over 8 bases. The V and J ends lost 3 bases and 8 bases, in that order; junction bases with no gene match: 9. Per germline, CDR1 SGHTS and CDR2 YDEGEE. The CDR3 runs to 15 residues. For the CDR3, the DNA is TGTGCCAGCAGCTCCAATCCCAGGGACAGGGAAAAACTGTTTTTT. This gives the protein CASSSNPRDREKLFF.

This sequence joins TRBV11-2 and TRBJ2-5; perhaps TRBD1 as D (5 bases). The CDR3 extends over 14 amino acids. Trimming shortened V by 1 base and J by 2 bases, and 8 bases separated the two germline ends. Germline CDR1 SGHAT, CDR2 FQNNGV. CDR3 bases: TGTGCCAGCAGCTTAGGCAGGGAACAAGAGACCCAGTACTTC. As protein: CASSLGREQETQYF.

V is TRBV19 and J is TRBJ1-5, with TRBD1 identical over 10 bases. Trimming took 4 bases from V and 6 from J; bases not matched to a gene: 9. The CDR3 spans 16 residues. Germline V gene lookup returns CDR1 LNHDA and CDR2 SQIVND (reference sequence). The CDR3 nucleotides read TGTGCCAGTAGTACCCCCCGACAGGGGGCTATTCAGCCCCAGCATTTT. Its translation is CASSTPRQGAIQPQHF.

As DNA, the CDR3 is TGCGCCAGCAGCTTGGTCGGGACAGGGAAATACAATGAGCAGTTCTTC. Amino acids: CASSLVGTGKYNEQFF. The chain links TRBV5-1 to TRBJ2-1; 9 nucleotides line up with TRBD1. The CDR3 consists of 16 residues. The V segment lost 0 bases and the J segment 4 bases; nucleotides outside the gene matches: 5. Germline CDR1 reads SGHRS; CDR2 reads YFSETQ.